In this sample, the clone carrying this T cell receptor beta chain turned up many times. Time point noted: newly diagnosed GD, antithyroid drugs for less than 3 months. PBMCs provided the RNA from which the TCR library was made. CDR1 GTSNPN and CDR2 SVGIG come from the germline V gene (reference sequence). This CDR3 has 17 residues. V was cut by 0 bases and J by 5 bases, with 21 bases left in between. These data originate in a study of regulatory T cells in long-lasting Graves disease. Assembly of TCR beta libraries relied on iRepertoire HTBI primers together with Arm-PCR of CDR3 regions. Each CDR3 protein gets one entry after TCRdb re-called the multiplex PCR reads with MiXCR. The sample contains a few hundred thousand distinct CDR3 sequences, roughly a fifth of which appear only once. These data were also reused for a study on T cells in Graves' hyperthyroidism and ophthalmopathy. Per that study: The study based diagnoses on clinical symptoms, serum thyroxine and TRAb, thyroid ultrasound and orbital computed tomography. Blood held most thyroid clonotypes expanded above 0.001 frequency.

The specimen comprised peripheral blood mononuclear cells (PBMCs), sampled at new diagnosis, from a patient treated with antithyroid drugs. This sequence was found in a woman under 40 with Graves disease. The J gene is TRBJ2-3, the V gene TRBV30; D might be TRBD1 or TRBD2, each matching 5 bases. The CDR3 loop reads CAWSVLAPGPLGDTQYF. CDR3 in DNA: TGTGCCTGGAGTGTACTTGCGCCGGGACCCTTGGGAGATACGCAGTATTTT.